The clone carrying this T cell receptor beta chain was recorded many times. The V end lost 5 bases, the J end lost 4 bases, and 8 bases lay between the germline ends. Per the germline V gene, CDR1 is MNHEY and CDR2 is SVGEGT. The CDR3 consists of 13 residues. From the RT-PCR reads, TCRdb called clonotypes with MiXCR, one entry per CDR3 protein. The table records hundreds of thousands of distinct CDR3 sequences, over 12% of them present only once. The material sequenced was memory CD4+ T cells from blood. The clonotype comes from a female donor in good health, serving as a healthy control. The rearrangement links TRBV6-2 or TRBV6-3 to TRBJ2-2; D is unresolved. CDR3 sequence: CASSPYGTGELFF. DNA for the CDR3: TGTGCCAGCAGTCCTTACGGCACCGGGGAGCTGTTTTTT.